This T cell receptor beta chain was documented in a study of T cell responses to AZD1222 COVID-19 vaccine. Study-wide points: Targeting of unmutated variant regions was reportedly seen in nearly half of spike-specific TCRs.

In the case of this clone: Its specificity is unknown.

Trimming removed 2 bases from V and 1 base from J, with 8 bases in between. Germline V lookup: CDR1 SGHTA, CDR2 FQGTGA. This CDR3 is 14 amino acids long. Only in-frame clones appear in the TCRdb table, and some are missing; sequencing was by immunoSEQ multiplex PCR. The sample carries 75,000 to 100,000 clones, over 85% recorded once. This TCR derives from an adult in good health. The chain couples TRBV7-3 to TRBJ1-2; D uncertain. The sample was peripheral blood, taken on day 0 of AZD1222 vaccination. The CDR3 region is CASSLSSDNYGYTF. The CDR3, as DNA: TGTGCCAGCAGCTTATCGTCAGATAACTATGGCTACACCTTC.